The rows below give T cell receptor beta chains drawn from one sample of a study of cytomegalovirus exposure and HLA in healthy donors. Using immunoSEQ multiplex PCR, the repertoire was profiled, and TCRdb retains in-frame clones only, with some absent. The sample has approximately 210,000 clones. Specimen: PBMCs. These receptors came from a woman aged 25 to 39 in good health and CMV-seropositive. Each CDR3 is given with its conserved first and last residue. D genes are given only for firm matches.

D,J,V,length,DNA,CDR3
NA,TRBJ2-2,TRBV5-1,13,TGCGCCAGCAGCTTGGAGAGGACCGGGGAGCTGTTTTTT,CASSLERTGELFF
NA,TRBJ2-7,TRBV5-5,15,TGTGCCAGCAGCCGGGGGACAGCCGCCTCCTACGAGCAGTACTTC,CASSRGTAASYEQYF
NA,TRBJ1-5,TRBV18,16,TGTGCCAGCTCACCGAATTCGGGGGATAGCAATCAGCCCCAGCATTTT,CASSPNSGDSNQPQHF
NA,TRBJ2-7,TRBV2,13,TGTGCCAGCAGTGAAGCGCGGCAACCCAGACAGTACTTC,CASSEARQPRQYF
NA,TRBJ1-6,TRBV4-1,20,TGCGCCAGCAGCCCCCGTACGGGACAAGGGGCAGTTTGGAGTAATTCACCCCTCCACTTT,CASSPRTGQGAVWSNSPLHF
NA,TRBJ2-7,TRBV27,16,TGTGCCAGCAGTGCCGCCCGACAGGCGGTCTTCTACGAGCAGTACTTC,CASSAARQAVFYEQYF
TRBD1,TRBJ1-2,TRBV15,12,TGTGCCACCCGCCGGGACAGGGATTCTGAAACCTTC,CATRRDRDSETF
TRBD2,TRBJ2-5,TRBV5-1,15,TGCGCCAGCAGCTGGGGACTAGCGGGACAAGAGACCCAGTACTTC,CASSWGLAGQETQYF
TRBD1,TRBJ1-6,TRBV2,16,TGTGCCAGCAATCGAAATGGACAGGGAGGGAATTCACCCCTCCACTTT,CASNRNGQGGNSPLHF
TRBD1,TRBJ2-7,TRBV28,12,TGTGCCAGCAGTTACAGGGGTCGTGAGCAGTACTTC,CASSYRGREQYF
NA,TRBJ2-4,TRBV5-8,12,TGTGCCAGCCCGCCCCAGGCGGGCCCCCCCTACTTC,CASPPQAGPPYF
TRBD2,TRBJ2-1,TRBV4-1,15,TGCGCCAGCAGCCAAGATCCGCGGGGGGGCAATGAGCAGTTCTTC,CASSQDPRGGNEQFF
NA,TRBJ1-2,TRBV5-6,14,TGTGCCAGCACCTTGGGGAGGGGTAACTATGGCTACACCTTC,CASTLGRGNYGYTF
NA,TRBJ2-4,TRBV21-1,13,TGTGCCAGCAGCAAAAGCCTAACTGGCATTCAGTACTTC,CASSKSLTGIQYF
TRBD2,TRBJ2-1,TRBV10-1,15,TGCGCCAGCAGTTTAAGCGGGAGCTCCTACAATGAGCAGTTCTTC,CASSLSGSSYNEQFF
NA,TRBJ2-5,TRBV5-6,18,TGTGCCAGCAGCCCCTCTCCGGGCCAGTACAGGTACCAAGAGACCCAGTACTTC,CASSPSPGQYRYQETQYF
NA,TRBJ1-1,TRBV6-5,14,TGTGCCAGCAGTTACTCGAGTGCGGGGGGTGAAGCTTTCTTT,CASSYSSAGGEAFF
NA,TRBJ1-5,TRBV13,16,TGTGCCAGCAGCTTAGGCAGCCAGGGGAATTTTCAGCCCCAGCATTTT,CASSLGSQGNFQPQHF
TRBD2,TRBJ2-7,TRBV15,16,TGTGCCACCAGCCTACTGGGGCTAGCGGATTCCTACGAGCAGTACTTC,CATSLLGLADSYEQYF
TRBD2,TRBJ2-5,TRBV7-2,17,TGTGCCAGCAGCTTAGTGGGCGGGAGGGGATCCCTAGAGACCCAGTACTTC,CASSLVGGRGSLETQYF
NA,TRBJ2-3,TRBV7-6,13,TGTGCCAGCAGCCGAACAGTGACAGATACGCAGTATTTT,CASSRTVTDTQYF
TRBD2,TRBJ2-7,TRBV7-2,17,TGTGCCAGCAGCTTATACCTGACCCGGGAGGGCGGTTATCCCGGGTACTTC,CASSLYLTREGGYPGYF
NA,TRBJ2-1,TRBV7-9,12,TGTGCCAGCAGCTCGTTGGACAGTGGGCAGTTCTTC,CASSSLDSGQFF
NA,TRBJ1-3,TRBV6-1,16,TGTGCCAGCAGTGATAACTTGGGCAGGTCTGGAAACACCATATATTTT,CASSDNLGRSGNTIYF
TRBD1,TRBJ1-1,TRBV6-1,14,TGTGCCAGCAAAACAGGGGGCTCGTACACTGAAGCTTTCTTT,CASKTGGSYTEAFF
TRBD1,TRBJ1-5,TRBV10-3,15,TGTGCCATCAGCCCGGGACAGGGGGGAGGTCAGCCCCAGCATTTT,CAISPGQGGGQPQHF
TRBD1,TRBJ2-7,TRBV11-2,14,TGTGCCAGCAGCCCCGGGACAGGCGCCTACGAGCAGTACTTC,CASSPGTGAYEQYF
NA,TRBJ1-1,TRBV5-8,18,TGTGCCAGCAGCATGCCTAAACTCGGAACAGGGTTCTCCACTGAAGCTTTCTTT,CASSMPKLGTGFSTEAFF
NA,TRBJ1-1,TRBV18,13,TGTGCCAGCTCACCACAGGGGGAACCGGGGGCTTTCTTT,CASSPQGEPGAFF
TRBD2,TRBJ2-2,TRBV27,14,TGTGCCAGCAGTCGGACTAGTCACACCGGGGAGCTGTTTTTT,CASSRTSHTGELFF
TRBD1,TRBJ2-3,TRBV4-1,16,TGCGCCAGCAGCCAAGGCTGGACAGGGAGGACAGATACGCAGTATTTT,CASSQGWTGRTDTQYF
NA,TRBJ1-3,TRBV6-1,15,TGTGCCACCAACCCGGCCCAGGGATCTGGAAACACCATATATTTT,CATNPAQGSGNTIYF
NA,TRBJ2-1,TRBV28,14,TGTGCCAGCAGTTTAATAGGGGGCTACAATGAGCAGTTCTTC,CASSLIGGYNEQFF
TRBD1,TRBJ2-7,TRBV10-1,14,TGCGCCAGCAGTCCGACAGGGATAGACTACGAGCAGTACTTC,CASSPTGIDYEQYF
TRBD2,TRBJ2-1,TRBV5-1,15,TGCGCCAGCAGGAGTCAGCTAGCGGGTTACAATGAGCAGTTCTTC,CASRSQLAGYNEQFF
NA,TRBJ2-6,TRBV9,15,TGTGCCAGCAGCGTTGGAGGGGCTGGGGCCAACGTCCTGACTTTC,CASSVGGAGANVLTF
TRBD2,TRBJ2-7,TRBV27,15,TGTGCCAGCAGTTTTCTACTAGCGGGGACTTACGAGCAGTACTTC,CASSFLLAGTYEQYF
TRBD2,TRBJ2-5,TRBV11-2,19,TGTGCCAGCAGCTTACCGGGGGGGACTAGCGGGAGTCTCCAAGAGACCCAGTACTTC,CASSLPGGTSGSLQETQYF
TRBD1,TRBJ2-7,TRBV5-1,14,TGCGCCAGCAGCGATCGGACAGGCAGCTACGAGCAGTACTTC,CASSDRTGSYEQYF
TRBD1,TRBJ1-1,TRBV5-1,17,TGCGCCAGCAGCCACGGGCTAATTCAGGGGGTGAACACTGAAGCTTTCTTT,CASSHGLIQGVNTEAFF
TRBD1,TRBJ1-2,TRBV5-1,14,TGCGCCAGCAGCTTGGTTTCGGGACAGGGACCTACCACCTTC,CASSLVSGQGPTTF